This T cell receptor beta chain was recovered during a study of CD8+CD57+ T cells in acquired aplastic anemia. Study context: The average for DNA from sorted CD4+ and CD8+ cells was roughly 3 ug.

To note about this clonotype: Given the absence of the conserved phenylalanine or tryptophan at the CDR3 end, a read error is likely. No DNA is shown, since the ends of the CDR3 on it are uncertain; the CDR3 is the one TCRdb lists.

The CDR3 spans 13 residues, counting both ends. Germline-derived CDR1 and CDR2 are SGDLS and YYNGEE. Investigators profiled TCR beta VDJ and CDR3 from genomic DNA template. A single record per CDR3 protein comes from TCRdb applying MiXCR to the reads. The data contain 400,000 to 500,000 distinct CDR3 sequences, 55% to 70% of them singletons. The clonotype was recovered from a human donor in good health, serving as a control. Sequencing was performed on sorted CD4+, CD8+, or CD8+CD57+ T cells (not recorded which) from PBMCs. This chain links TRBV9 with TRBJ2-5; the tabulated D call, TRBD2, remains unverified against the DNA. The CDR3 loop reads CASSVGTSGGVYI.